These T cell receptor beta chains were read from a single sample in a study of low-dose radiotherapy and immunotherapy resistance in tumors. From the reads, TCRdb called clonotypes with MiXCR, one entry per CDR3 protein. This table has 64,000 or so distinct CDR3 sequences, around 30% appearing once. This sample comprised PBMCs, obtained before treatment. These receptors were obtained from a female donor with ovarian cancer. CDR3s leave out the opening cysteine and the closing phenylalanine or tryptophan.

J gene | V gene | CDR3 protein
TRBJ2-7 | TRBV19 | ASSTSDSSYEQY
TRBJ1-1 | TRBV11-2 | ASSLPAAGMNTEAF
TRBJ2-5 | TRBV28 | ASAALQGRETQY
TRBJ2-1 | TRBV6-8 | ASSFFSNEQF
TRBJ2-2 | TRBV2 | ASTRGQNTGELF
TRBJ2-6 | TRBV29-1 | SVHATAGANVLT
TRBJ2-7 | TRBV20-1 | SAREAARYEQY
TRBJ2-1 | TRBV28 | ASDGSYNEQF
TRBJ2-7 | TRBV27 | ASGVGGTSGVAGY
TRBJ2-7 | TRBV2 | ASIRDRASYEQY
TRBJ2-7 | TRBV28 | ASSLSLRGYEQY
TRBJ1-1 | TRBV29-1 | SGWTVNTEAF
TRBJ1-1 | TRBV29-1 | STGNGGDRAQGTEAF
TRBJ2-4 | TRBV7-2 | ASSLEGTSNVIAKNIQY
TRBJ2-3 | TRBV27 | ASSLTTPAFADTQY
TRBJ1-1 | TRBV7-9 | ASSLNLGGPVERNTEAF
TRBJ2-1 | TRBV18 | ASSPGPPGGDSYNEQF
TRBJ1-4 | TRBV20-1 | SARVAGGAEKLF
TRBJ1-4 | TRBV28 | ASSLGTEVENEKLF
TRBJ2-5 | TRBV7-2 | ASSPGLAGGPKTQY